The text below deals with one T cell receptor beta chain. Antigen unknown. The data stem from a study of a mutant IDH1 vaccine in newly diagnosed glioma. Study-wide background: Commencement of vaccination occurred 4-6 weeks following radiotherapy alone, or concurrently with temozolomide cycles. Treated patients, averaging 40.4 years, were approximately 60% male and approximately 38% female. Study-wide findings and caveats: It was approximately 92% of patients that developed vaccine-induced immune responses. Changes to the top peripheral T cell clonotypes appeared unrelated to pseudoprogression.

Time point given: week 11, during vaccination. Mutant IDH1 20-mer peptide, at 300 ug, made up each vaccine dose, with topical imiquimod. Sequenced by immunoSEQ multiplex PCR; TCRdb stores in-frame clones only, minus some. The top ten hold under 2.5% of the sample, which has 55,000 or so clones, 90% to 95% seen once. This CDR3 is 13 amino acids long. Germline CDR1 KGHSH, CDR2 LQKENI. Trimming removed 1 base at V and 4 bases at J, with 7 bases between. Sample: PBMCs, taken from a glioma patient whose treatment included an IDH1 peptide vaccine. The chain links TRBV18 to TRBJ2-5; D is ambiguous. The origin of this receptor is a man between 50 and 59 years old with glioma. The CDR3: CASSPRPRETQYF. The CDR3 nucleotides read TGTGCCAGCTCACCACGACCCCGAGAGACCCAGTACTTC.